The source of this T cell receptor beta chain is a study of blood T cell repertoires in COVID-19. Turning to the study itself: Collection of acute and convalescent COVID-19 samples took place in the United States, Italy and Spain. Sample material is recorded as cDNA or gDNA derived from T cells, B-cell-depleted T cells, or PBMCs.

In the original analysis: Amplifying reference gene primers gave estimates of nucleated cell counts. Repertoires were generated with immunoSEQ multiplex PCR, while TCRdb's copy carries only in-frame clones and drops some. V, J and clone size are taken as reported in that table, and D and trimming were inferred from the DNA itself. This table has 100,000 or so clones, roughly 88% appearing once. V shed 9 bases and J shed 2 bases, with 13 bases lying between them. The CDR3 is 13 amino acids. The V gene's germline CDR1 is LGHNT and CDR2 FRNRAP. Material for sequencing was peripheral blood. This chain joins TRBV12-5 and TRBJ1-1; D is unresolved. The origin of this receptor is a woman aged 55-69 years with acute or convalescent COVID-19. The CDR3 is CASAPGFNTEAFF. In nucleotides, the CDR3 is TGTGCTAGCGCCCCGGGATTTAACACTGAAGCTTTCTTT.